The clone carrying this TCR beta chain turned up a few times. MiXCR was run by TCRdb on the reads, yielding one entry per CDR3 protein. The table shows a few hundred thousand distinct CDR3 sequences, with approximately 9.2% occurring only once. The sample originates from a study of T cell repertoires in cytomegalovirus infection. The overall study: From public TCR beta signatures came an indication of both CMV infection and matching HLA type.

The V and J ends lost 2 bases and 4 bases respectively, with 14 bases between them. Germline loops: CDR1 SGHTA, CDR2 FQGNSA. The CDR3 length is 15 residues. The receptor comes from a human donor in good health (CMV status not recorded). Some clones in this sample may be carry-over from other donors' samples. The V call is TRBV7-2, the J call TRBJ1-2; no reliable D call. The sample was PBMCs. The CDR3 nucleotides are TGTGCCAGCAGCTTAAGTTTCGGGCAGAGCTATGGCTACACCTTC. Translated, it gives CASSLSFGQSYGYTF.